This T cell receptor beta chain was sequenced for a study of tumor-infiltrating lymphocytes in primary liver carcinoma. Study-level findings and limits: Tumor region pairs outstripped tumor-adjacent and tumor-blood pairs in overlap. Merely some 7.5-25% of top clones spanned all five tumor regions.

Co-extracted RNA and DNA came from roughly 20-30 mg of unsorted bulk tissue. The cohort consisted of patients whose primary liver carcinoma was surgically resected. Histology found more than 80% viable tumor cells per sample. As to this clonotype: Antigen: not known.

cDNA specific to TCR beta was made from about 0.45 ug of total RNA, with a constant-region primer employed for priming. Modified slightly, ARM-PCR produced TCR beta libraries over three nested multiplex PCR rounds. TCRdb fed the multiplex PCR reads into MiXCR, producing one record per CDR3 protein. There are tens of thousands of distinct CDR3 sequences in the sample; over 60% occur only once, and 30% to 40% lies in the top ten. The sample taken for sequencing was liver tumor tissue from sampling region 4. The subset is: tumor region T4, right-lateral pole. This sequence originates from a man in his forties with primary liver carcinoma and hepatitis B virus infection.

For the CDR3, the DNA is TGTGCCAGCACCGACAGAGGCTATGGCTACACCTTC. Translation gives CASTDRGYGYTF. The chain carries TRBV28 and TRBJ1-2; tentatively, D is TRBD1 (5 bases). Trimming stripped 7 bases from V and 4 bases from J, with 10 bases between. The CDR3 sequence is 12 residues long. In germline, CDR1 is MDHEN, CDR2 SYDVKM.